Below, one TCR beta chain is given with its context. The antigen remains unidentified. The data were taken from a study of cytomegalovirus exposure and HLA in healthy donors. Study findings and constraints: Whilst most TCR sequences proved rare, a subset of public TCRs occurred across many donors. Subsequent analysis found a tendency for first-cohort TCR clusters to co-occur within the 95 to 150 validation repertoires. Researchers catalogued some 160 TCR beta chains as cytomegalovirus-associated. Published work reported that the classifier diagnosed cytomegalovirus status with high specificity and sensitivity.

Measured with immunoSEQ multiplex PCR; TCRdb has only the in-frame clones, and not every one. The sample yields about 330,000 clones, about 85% seen once. Material for sequencing was PBMCs. This TCR derives from a woman aged 25 to 39 in good health and CMV-seropositive.

The chain's CDR3 is CASSIDRPGYTEAFF. CDR3 coding DNA: TGTGCCAGTAGTATAGACCGGCCGGGGTACACTGAAGCTTTCTTT. The J gene is TRBJ1-1, the V gene TRBV19, with D hard to call. The CDR3 length is 15 residues. The germline V gene has CDR1 LNHDA and CDR2 SQIVND (reference sequence). With 0 bases removed from V and 3 bases from J, the gap between germline ends came to 11 bases.